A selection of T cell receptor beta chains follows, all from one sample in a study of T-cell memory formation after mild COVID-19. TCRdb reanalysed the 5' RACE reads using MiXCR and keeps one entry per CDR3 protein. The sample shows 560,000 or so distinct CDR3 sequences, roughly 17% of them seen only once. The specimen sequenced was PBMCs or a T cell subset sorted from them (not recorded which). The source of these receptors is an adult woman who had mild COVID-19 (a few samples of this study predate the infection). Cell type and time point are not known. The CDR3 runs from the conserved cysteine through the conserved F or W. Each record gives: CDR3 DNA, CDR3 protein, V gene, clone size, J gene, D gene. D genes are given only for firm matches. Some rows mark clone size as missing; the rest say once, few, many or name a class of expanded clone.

CDR3 DNA: TGTGCCAGCAGCTCCCCTTCGGTAGAGCAGTACTTC
CDR3 protein: CASSSPSVEQYF
V gene: TRBV7-9
clone size: few
J gene: TRBJ2-7
D gene: NA

CDR3 DNA: TGTGCCAGCAGTTACGACGGGACTAGCGGGGCTCAGTTCTTC
CDR3 protein: CASSYDGTSGAQFF
V gene: TRBV6-6
clone size: few
J gene: TRBJ2-1
D gene: TRBD2

CDR3 DNA: TGTGCCAGTAGTATTTGGGGACAACTACACACAGATACGCAGTATTTT
CDR3 protein: CASSIWGQLHTDTQYF
V gene: TRBV19
clone size: NA
J gene: TRBJ2-3
D gene: NA

CDR3 DNA: TGTGCCAGCAGCCCTACGGCAGCGGCCTACGAGCAGTACTTC
CDR3 protein: CASSPTAAAYEQYF
V gene: TRBV7-6
clone size: NA
J gene: TRBJ2-7
D gene: NA

CDR3 DNA: TGTGCCAGCAGTTTCTCCCTGGACAAGGGCTACACCTTC
CDR3 protein: CASSFSLDKGYTF
V gene: TRBV28
clone size: NA
J gene: TRBJ1-2
D gene: NA

CDR3 DNA: TGTGCCAGCAGCTTAGAGGCAGGGGGCTCTGGAAACACCATATATTTT
CDR3 protein: CASSLEAGGSGNTIYF
V gene: TRBV7-9
clone size: NA
J gene: TRBJ1-3
D gene: TRBD1

CDR3 DNA: TGCGCCAGCAGCCAAGGAGGACGGGAATATGGCTACACCTTC
CDR3 protein: CASSQGGREYGYTF
V gene: TRBV4-1
clone size: NA
J gene: TRBJ1-2
D gene: NA

CDR3 DNA: TGTGCCAGCAGCAACTCCGGACACCGGATCCAAGAGACCCAGTACTTC
CDR3 protein: CASSNSGHRIQETQYF
V gene: TRBV21-1
clone size: NA
J gene: TRBJ2-5
D gene: NA

CDR3 DNA: TGCAGCGTTGACGACCTCAAGCGGGGGACAAACAATGAGCAGTTCTTC
CDR3 protein: CSVDDLKRGTNNEQFF
V gene: TRBV29-1
clone size: NA
J gene: TRBJ2-1
D gene: TRBD2

CDR3 DNA: TGTGCCAGCAGTAGTCCCGGGACAGGGAGCCACGAGCAGTACTTC
CDR3 protein: CASSSPGTGSHEQYF
V gene: TRBV27
clone size: few
J gene: TRBJ2-7
D gene: TRBD1

CDR3 DNA: TGCAGCGTTGCCCAACCGGGTGATGAGCAGTTCTTC
CDR3 protein: CSVAQPGDEQFF
V gene: TRBV29-1
clone size: NA
J gene: TRBJ2-1
D gene: NA

CDR3 DNA: TGTGCCATCAGTCCAGGGGAGAGGGAGCCCCAGCATTTT
CDR3 protein: CAISPGEREPQHF
V gene: TRBV10-3
clone size: few
J gene: TRBJ1-5
D gene: NA

CDR3 DNA: TGTGCCAGCAGCGCCCCTTCCTCGGGGGTTCTGAGAGAGACCCAGTACTTC
CDR3 protein: CASSAPSSGVLRETQYF
V gene: TRBV9
clone size: NA
J gene: TRBJ2-5
D gene: NA

CDR3 DNA: TGCGCCAGCAGGGTTGACCCAGCGCCACTCTACGAGCAGTACTTC
CDR3 protein: CASRVDPAPLYEQYF
V gene: TRBV5-1
clone size: few
J gene: TRBJ2-7
D gene: NA

CDR3 DNA: TGTGCCAGCAGAGGACAGGGTATGGGCAATCAGCCCCAGCATTTT
CDR3 protein: CASRGQGMGNQPQHF
V gene: TRBV12-3/TRBV12-4
clone size: few
J gene: TRBJ1-5
D gene: TRBD1

CDR3 DNA: TGTGCCAGCAGCAGGCCGCTTAAGGACTGGGAGACCCAGTACTTC
CDR3 protein: CASSRPLKDWETQYF
V gene: TRBV11-2
clone size: few
J gene: TRBJ2-5
D gene: NA

CDR3 DNA: TGCGCCAGCAGCTTAGGGACCGTGAACTATGGCTACACCTTC
CDR3 protein: CASSLGTVNYGYTF
V gene: TRBV5-1
clone size: NA
J gene: TRBJ1-2
D gene: NA

CDR3 DNA: TGCAGTGCTTTACCGGGACTAGCGGGGGGGCTGGGAGATACGCAGTATTTT
CDR3 protein: CSALPGLAGGLGDTQYF
V gene: TRBV20-1
clone size: few
J gene: TRBJ2-3
D gene: TRBD2

CDR3 DNA: TGTGCCAGCAGCCAGACAGGGGCCGCATACTACGAGCAGTACTTC
CDR3 protein: CASSQTGAAYYEQYF
V gene: TRBV6-2/TRBV6-3
clone size: NA
J gene: TRBJ2-7
D gene: TRBD1

CDR3 DNA: TGTGCCACCAGTGATAAGGCCCCCGGGACAGGCCTATACAATGAGCAGTTCTTC
CDR3 protein: CATSDKAPGTGLYNEQFF
V gene: TRBV24-1
clone size: few
J gene: TRBJ2-1
D gene: TRBD1

CDR3 DNA: TGTGCCAGCAGCTTACGGCAAGGGAATCAGCCCCAGCATTTT
CDR3 protein: CASSLRQGNQPQHF
V gene: TRBV12-3/TRBV12-4
clone size: many
J gene: TRBJ1-5
D gene: NA

CDR3 DNA: TGCGCCAGCAGCCAAGGTAGCACTGAAGCTTTCTTT
CDR3 protein: CASSQGSTEAFF
V gene: TRBV4-1
clone size: NA
J gene: TRBJ1-1
D gene: NA

CDR3 DNA: TGTGCCAGCAGCCAAGAATGGGCTAGCGAGGGCTACGAGCAGTACTTC
CDR3 protein: CASSQEWASEGYEQYF
V gene: TRBV4-2
clone size: few
J gene: TRBJ2-7
D gene: NA

CDR3 DNA: TGTGCCAGCAGCTTAGTGGCTAGCACAGATACGCAGTATTTT
CDR3 protein: CASSLVASTDTQYF
V gene: TRBV7-2
clone size: many
J gene: TRBJ2-3
D gene: NA

CDR3 DNA: TGTGCCAGCAGTTATAGGGGCCATCAAGAGACCCAGTACTTC
CDR3 protein: CASSYRGHQETQYF
V gene: TRBV6-2/TRBV6-3
clone size: few
J gene: TRBJ2-5
D gene: NA

CDR3 DNA: TGTGCCAGCGGACTTAGCGGGGAAGGGCCCTACGAGCAGTACTTC
CDR3 protein: CASGLSGEGPYEQYF
V gene: TRBV6-2/TRBV6-3
clone size: few
J gene: TRBJ2-7
D gene: TRBD2

CDR3 DNA: TGCGCCAGCAGCCCCGGCGGGAGTACGAACTTTAATGAGCAGTTCTTC
CDR3 protein: CASSPGGSTNFNEQFF
V gene: TRBV5-1
clone size: NA
J gene: TRBJ2-1
D gene: TRBD2

CDR3 DNA: TGTGCCAGCAGTTTTTTGAACCGACAAACTCAAGAGCAGTACTTC
CDR3 protein: CASSFLNRQTQEQYF
V gene: TRBV27
clone size: NA
J gene: TRBJ2-7
D gene: NA

CDR3 DNA: TGTGCCAGCAGCCCCCCCAGGGTGAGCACTGAAGCTTTCTTT
CDR3 protein: CASSPPRVSTEAFF
V gene: TRBV28
clone size: few
J gene: TRBJ1-1
D gene: NA

CDR3 DNA: TGTGCCACCAGTGACCCACTCGGGGCCGCCGAGGGGCCACAGGAAGATACGCAGTATTTT
CDR3 protein: CATSDPLGAAEGPQEDTQYF
V gene: TRBV24-1
clone size: few
J gene: TRBJ2-3
D gene: NA

CDR3 DNA: TGCGCCAGCAGCCACCGACTAGCGGGGGACGAGAATGAGCAGTTCTTC
CDR3 protein: CASSHRLAGDENEQFF
V gene: TRBV4-1
clone size: few
J gene: TRBJ2-1
D gene: TRBD2

CDR3 DNA: TGTGCCAGTAGTATAGGTCGACAGGGACAGCATTTT
CDR3 protein: CASSIGRQGQHF
V gene: TRBV19
clone size: NA
J gene: TRBJ1-5
D gene: TRBD1

CDR3 DNA: TGCAGCGCCCGCCTTCGACAGGTTCGGAACTATGGCTACACCTTC
CDR3 protein: CSARLRQVRNYGYTF
V gene: TRBV29-1
clone size: NA
J gene: TRBJ1-2
D gene: NA

CDR3 DNA: TGTGCCAGCTCACCGGGACTAGCAGAGGTGGGGCAGTACTTC
CDR3 protein: CASSPGLAEVGQYF
V gene: TRBV18
clone size: NA
J gene: TRBJ2-5
D gene: TRBD2

CDR3 DNA: TGTGCCAGCAGCGCCTACGCCTCGTCGGGAGAGACCCAGTACTTC
CDR3 protein: CASSAYASSGETQYF
V gene: TRBV9
clone size: NA
J gene: TRBJ2-5
D gene: NA

CDR3 DNA: TGTGCCACCAGCAGAGATAGAAAGACCGGCACTGAAGCTTTCTTT
CDR3 protein: CATSRDRKTGTEAFF
V gene: TRBV15
clone size: NA
J gene: TRBJ1-1
D gene: NA

CDR3 DNA: TGTGCCAGCAGTTTATGGGCTAGCGGGGTTGGGGGTACGCAGTATTTT
CDR3 protein: CASSLWASGVGGTQYF
V gene: TRBV27
clone size: NA
J gene: TRBJ2-3
D gene: TRBD2

CDR3 DNA: TGTGCCTGGAGCCGCGGGGGGGCGCTTGGTGAAGCTTTCTTT
CDR3 protein: CAWSRGGALGEAFF
V gene: TRBV30
clone size: many
J gene: TRBJ1-1
D gene: NA

CDR3 DNA: TGTGCCACCAGCACCGGACAGGTGGAGGCCGAGCAGTACTTC
CDR3 protein: CATSTGQVEAEQYF
V gene: TRBV15
clone size: few
J gene: TRBJ2-7
D gene: TRBD1

CDR3 DNA: TGCGCCAGCAGCCAGCCTCTGGGGTTGAACACTGAAGCTTTCTTT
CDR3 protein: CASSQPLGLNTEAFF
V gene: TRBV4-1
clone size: few
J gene: TRBJ1-1
D gene: NA

CDR3 DNA: TGTGCCAGCAGTTTAGTTCCAGACAACTATGGCTACACCTTC
CDR3 protein: CASSLVPDNYGYTF
V gene: TRBV12-3/TRBV12-4
clone size: NA
J gene: TRBJ1-2
D gene: NA

CDR3 DNA: TGTGCCACGGCCCTAGGGTCATCAGAGACCCAGTACTTC
CDR3 protein: CATALGSSETQYF
V gene: TRBV24-1
clone size: few
J gene: TRBJ2-5
D gene: NA

CDR3 DNA: TGTGCCAGCAGCTTAGAGGCGCAGGGCGGCACTGAAGCTTTCTTT
CDR3 protein: CASSLEAQGGTEAFF
V gene: TRBV7-2
clone size: few
J gene: TRBJ1-1
D gene: NA

CDR3 DNA: TGCAGTGCTCCCGGGACCGATTCCTACGAGCAGTACTTC
CDR3 protein: CSAPGTDSYEQYF
V gene: TRBV20-1
clone size: few
J gene: TRBJ2-7
D gene: NA

CDR3 DNA: TGTGCCAGCAGCAAAGGGGACAGGGGTCGGGGAAATTCACCCCTCCACTTT
CDR3 protein: CASSKGDRGRGNSPLHF
V gene: TRBV21-1
clone size: few
J gene: TRBJ1-6
D gene: NA

CDR3 DNA: TGCAGTGCTATCAGTCCCAACCGAATCACAGGAAATGAGCAGTTCTTC
CDR3 protein: CSAISPNRITGNEQFF
V gene: TRBV20-1
clone size: NA
J gene: TRBJ2-1
D gene: NA

CDR3 DNA: TGTGCCAGCTCACCCCTAACAACCGGGGAGCTGTTTTTT
CDR3 protein: CASSPLTTGELFF
V gene: TRBV18
clone size: NA
J gene: TRBJ2-2
D gene: NA

CDR3 DNA: TGCGCCAGCAAGACAGGGGCGAGCTCTGGGGCCAACGTCCTGACTTTC
CDR3 protein: CASKTGASSGANVLTF
V gene: TRBV5-1
clone size: many
J gene: TRBJ2-6
D gene: TRBD1

CDR3 DNA: TGCGCCAGCAGCCAGGCACTACAGGGGGCCTCGGGAACTGAAGCTTTCTTT
CDR3 protein: CASSQALQGASGTEAFF
V gene: TRBV4-1
clone size: NA
J gene: TRBJ1-1
D gene: TRBD1

CDR3 DNA: TGCAGCGTTGGGAGTAACGAGCAGTACTTC
CDR3 protein: CSVGSNEQYF
V gene: TRBV29-1
clone size: NA
J gene: TRBJ2-7
D gene: NA

CDR3 DNA: TGTGCCAGCAGTTACTCCGAGGGGACCTACGAGCAGTACTTC
CDR3 protein: CASSYSEGTYEQYF
V gene: TRBV6-5
clone size: NA
J gene: TRBJ2-7
D gene: NA

CDR3 DNA: TGTGCCAGCAGTTTCCGGGGACAGGGACAAGAAAAACTGTTTTTT
CDR3 protein: CASSFRGQGQEKLFF
V gene: TRBV27
clone size: NA
J gene: TRBJ1-4
D gene: TRBD1

CDR3 DNA: TGTGCCAGCAGCTTAGGGAACCGGGACAGGGGCGTCTACGAGCAGTACTTC
CDR3 protein: CASSLGNRDRGVYEQYF
V gene: TRBV7-9
clone size: NA
J gene: TRBJ2-7
D gene: TRBD1

CDR3 DNA: TGTGCCAGCAGCCTCTCCGGTATGGCGGGAAGAGAGACCCAGTACTTC
CDR3 protein: CASSLSGMAGRETQYF
V gene: TRBV21-1
clone size: NA
J gene: TRBJ2-5
D gene: NA

CDR3 DNA: TGTGCCACCAGTGATTACAGGGAATCCAACTATGGCTACACCTTC
CDR3 protein: CATSDYRESNYGYTF
V gene: TRBV24-1
clone size: NA
J gene: TRBJ1-2
D gene: NA

CDR3 DNA: TGTGCCAGCAGCGGGATGACTTATGCTTTT
CDR3 protein: CASSGMTYAF
V gene: TRBV11-2
clone size: NA
J gene: TRBJ1-1
D gene: NA

CDR3 DNA: TGCGCCAGCAGCAAGGTCGGCATAACGAACACCGGGGAGCTGTTTTTT
CDR3 protein: CASSKVGITNTGELFF
V gene: TRBV5-1
clone size: NA
J gene: TRBJ2-2
D gene: NA

CDR3 DNA: TGTGCCAGCAGCTTAGCGGGAGGGCCAGGTGCAGATACGCAGTATTTT
CDR3 protein: CASSLAGGPGADTQYF
V gene: TRBV7-9
clone size: few
J gene: TRBJ2-3
D gene: TRBD2